This entry lists 14 T cell receptor beta chains sequenced from one sample in a study of early T cells in non-severe SARS-CoV-2 infection. TCRdb used MiXCR to reprocess the 5' RACE reads, holding one entry per CDR3 protein. The profile shows 30,000 to 35,000 distinct CDR3 sequences, 6% to 7.5% of them singletons. The specimen comprised whole blood, sampled at baseline. The receptors shown here come from an adult who was a healthcare worker with PCR-confirmed SARS-CoV-2 infection or an uninfected control (not recorded which).

The chain recombines TRBV12-5 with TRBJ2-1; 11 positions agree with TRBD1. Germline V gene data show CDR1 as LGHNT and CDR2 as FRNRAP. This CDR3 is 14 amino acids long. With V trimmed by 5 bases and J by 10 bases, 7 bases remained unmatched. CDR3 coding DNA: TGTGCTAGTGGTCCAGGACAGGGGGCGCGGGAGCAGTTCTTC. Protein: CASGPGQGAREQFF. Full variable domain (missing parts from reference TRBV12-5 and TRBJ2-1): DARVTQTPRHKVTEMGQEVTMRCQPILGHNTVFWYRQTMMQGLELLAYFRNRAPLDDSGMPKDRFSAEMPDATLATLKIQPSEPRDSAVYFCASGPGQGAREQFFGPGTRLTVL.

This clonotype occurred a few times. This chain connects TRBV24-1 to TRBJ2-1, with 9 nucleotides matching TRBD1. There are 13 residues in the CDR3. The V gene end was trimmed by 10 bases and the J gene end by 8 bases; junction bases not matched to a gene: 8. CDR1 KGHDR and CDR2 SFDVKD come from the germline V gene. The DNA of the CDR3 is TGTGCCACGGGACAGGGTGCGGGATATGAGCAGTTCTTC. It specifies CATGQGAGYEQFF.

V and J are TRBV7-6 and TRBJ2-2; D gene ambiguous. The V end was cut by 3 bases, the J end by 15 bases, with 14 bases between. The CDR3 has 12 residues. Germline loops: CDR1 SGHVS, CDR2 FNYEAQ. The CDR3, as DNA: TGTGCCAGCAGCTTTTACGGCTCCGGGTTGTTTTTT. This gives the protein CASSFYGSGLFF.

In this sample, this clonotype turned up a few times. The chain joins TRBV28 to TRBJ2-3; 11 bases align to TRBD2. V lost 4 bases, J lost 4 bases, and 7 bases stayed unmatched. Germline lookup yields CDR1 MDHEN and CDR2 SYDVKM. This CDR3 comprises 16 residues. CDR3 sequence: CASSSTSGRLSDTQYF. Here the CDR3 DNA reads TGTGCCAGCAGTTCTACTAGCGGGAGATTATCAGATACGCAGTATTTT.

This clonotype came up a few times. This rearrangement joins TRBV7-3 to TRBJ2-2, with no clear D. Trimming took off 3 bases at V and 4 bases at J, with 3 bases between the two ends. This CDR3 spans 12 amino acids. Looked up from germline, CDR1 is SGHTA and CDR2 is FQGTGA. The CDR3 region has the DNA TGTGCCAGCAGCTTGGTCACCGGGGAGCTGTTTTTT. Protein: CASSLVTGELFF. The full variable domain, completed using reference TRBV7-3 and TRBJ2-2, is GAGVSQTPSNKVTEKGKYVELRCDPISGHTALYWYRQSLGQGPEFLIYFQGTGAADDSGLPNDRFFAVRPEGSVSTLKIQRTERGDSAVYLCASSLVTGELFFGEGSRLTVL.

In its sample, this clonotype was seen many times. The chain has TRBV5-6 and TRBJ2-1; 8 nucleotides match TRBD2. V shed 4 bases, J shed 4 bases, and the junction held 10 bases outside the gene matches. Germline values: CDR1 SGHDT, CDR2 YYEEEE. The CDR3 loop spans 16 amino acids. The chain's CDR3 is CASSPQPGLEYNEQFF. Here the CDR3 DNA reads TGTGCCAGCAGCCCTCAACCGGGACTAGAGTACAATGAGCAGTTCTTC.

This clonotype was found a few times. The chain recombines TRBV11-2 with TRBJ2-5; tentatively, D is TRBD1 (6 bases). Germline CDR1 SGHAT, CDR2 FQNNGV. The CDR3 has 13 amino acids. Trimming cost V 6 bases and J 4 bases, with 12 bases left between them. The CDR3 is CASSLWGPETQYF. CDR3 sequence (DNA): TGTGCCAGCAGTCTATGGGGGCCAGAGACCCAGTACTTC.

This clonotype has more than one count but fewer than ten. V gene TRBV7-8 combines with J gene TRBJ2-1, with 7 bases aligning to TRBD1. The length of the CDR3 is 14 residues. Germline lookup yields CDR1 SGHVS and CDR2 FQNEAQ. The J segment lost 5 bases and the V segment lost 4 bases, leaving 5 bases of the junction unmatched. CDR3 sequence reads: CASSYRDSNNEQFF. The CDR3, as DNA: TGTGCCAGCAGCTATCGGGACAGCAACAATGAGCAGTTCTTC.

This clonotype appeared many times. The rearrangement links TRBV25-1 to TRBJ2-7; 7 bases match TRBD2. The CDR3 is made up of 15 amino acids. Trimming removed 5 bases from V and 0 bases from J; junction bases left unmatched: 7. Germline assignment: CDR1 MGHDK and CDR2 SYGVNS. CDR3 residues: CASSIGGGFSYEQYF. CDR3 DNA: TGTGCCAGCAGTATCGGGGGAGGGTTCTCCTACGAGCAGTACTTC.

This clonotype has a handful of counts. The rearrangement links TRBV24-1 to TRBJ2-5; either TRBD1 or TRBD2 may supply D (6 bases each). The V gene's germline CDR1 is KGHDR and CDR2 SFDVKD. The CDR3 is 17 residues long. Trimming took off 2 bases at V and 4 bases at J, with 19 bases between the two ends. In DNA form, the CDR3 reads TGTGCCACCAGTGATTCTGCGGGGAACAGGGTCGGAGAGACCCAGTACTTC. Residues: CATSDSAGNRVGETQYF.

V usage is TRBV12-3 or TRBV12-4 and J usage is TRBJ1-3; D is unclear. CDR3 length equals 14 residues. Trimming shortened V by 7 bases and J by 0 bases, and 10 bases separated the two germline ends. The CDR3 DNA reads as TGTGCCAGCAAGGCCAGCAACTCTGGAAACACCATATATTTT. Protein product: CASKASNSGNTIYF.

The sample holds many counts of this clonotype. This chain joins TRBV29-1 and TRBJ2-7; D is unclear. The CDR3 is 13 residues long. Germline loops: CDR1 SQVTM, CDR2 ANQGSEA. Trimming pared 0 bases from V and 0 bases from J, leaving 6 bases between. This CDR3 is CSVEDVFSYEQYF. The CDR3 nucleotides are TGCAGCGTTGAAGACGTCTTCTCCTACGAGCAGTACTTC.

This clonotype was detected many times. The chain carries TRBV7-6 and TRBJ2-1; 8 bases align to TRBD2. The V gene's germline CDR1 is SGHVS and CDR2 FNYEAQ. J lost 2 bases, V lost 2 bases, and 8 bases had no gene match. The CDR3 extends over 17 amino acids. The CDR3: CASSLSTGRAPYNEQFF. The CDR3, as DNA: TGTGCCAGCAGCTTATCGACCGGGAGGGCCCCCTACAATGAGCAGTTCTTC.

This clonotype appeared many times. The CDR3 DNA follows: TGTGCCAGCAGCTCGGGACTAGCGGGAGAGACCCAGTACTTC. It translates to CASSSGLAGETQYF. The gene calls are TRBV7-3 and TRBJ2-5; TRBD2 matches at 12 bases. The V gene's germline CDR1 is SGHTA and CDR2 FQGTGA. After removal of 4 bases from V and 4 bases from J, the junction contained 1 base not matched to a gene. The CDR3 spans 14 residues.